The 5 T cell receptor beta chains in this list originate from one sample, sequenced in a study of response to subunit inactivated influenza vaccine. TCRdb used MiXCR to reprocess the RT-PCR reads, holding one entry per CDR3 protein. Of about 480,000 distinct CDR3 sequences in the sample, over 9.5% were seen once. The material was PBMCs from blood, obtained more than 35 days after vaccination. The origin of the receptors is a man between 50 and 59 years old who received an inactivated influenza vaccine.

This clonotype was counted ten times or more. The chain has TRBV12-3 or TRBV12-4 and TRBJ1-1; D is possibly TRBD1 (6 bases). This CDR3 has 14 residues. V was trimmed by 0 bases and J by 1 base, leaving 6 bases between them. The CDR3 DNA reads TGTGCCAGCAGTTTAGCGGACAGGAACACTGAAGCTTTCTTT. Residues: CASSLADRNTEAFF.

The chain combines TRBV7-9 with TRBJ2-7, with no clear D. Trimming stripped 5 bases from V and 12 bases from J, with 17 bases between. CDR1 SEHNR and CDR2 FQNEAQ come from the germline V gene (reference sequence). The CDR3 has 12 residues. The CDR3 reads CASSPYLGSLYF. CDR3 DNA: TGTGCCAGCAGCCCCTACTTGGGATCTCTGTACTTC.

The chain is built from TRBV7-2 and TRBJ2-3; TRBD1 is a possible D gene (5 bases). The V gene lost 2 bases and the J gene lost 4 bases, with 10 bases spanning the gap. The germline gives CDR1 SGHTA, CDR2 FQGNSA. The CDR3 consists of 14 residues. The CDR3 region has the DNA TGTGCCAGCAGCTTAAGGGGTGGGGCAGATACGCAGTATTTT. Protein product: CASSLRGGADTQYF.

The genes are TRBV10-3 and TRBJ2-7; 9 bases map to TRBD2. Germline V lookup: CDR1 ENHRY, CDR2 SYGVKD. The CDR3 is 16 residues long. The ends lost 0 bases at V and 4 bases at J; junction bases unmatched: 7. This CDR3 reads CAISESGGGARYEQYF. DNA for the CDR3: TGTGCCATCAGTGAGTCAGGCGGGGGGGCCAGGTACGAGCAGTACTTC.

This clonotype was seen more than once but under ten times. The CDR3 here is CASRSTGAGVQPQHF. The CDR3 region has the DNA TGTGCCAGCAGGAGCACAGGGGCAGGGGTTCAGCCCCAGCATTTT. The V gene is TRBV6-1, the J gene TRBJ1-5; TRBD1 agrees at 7 bases. J gave up 6 bases and V 6 bases, and 11 bases lay outside the gene matches. In germline, CDR1 is MNHNS, CDR2 SASEGT. The CDR3 contains 15 residues.